What follows are 19 T cell receptor beta chains derived from one specimen sequenced in a study of cytomegalovirus exposure and HLA in healthy donors. Researchers ran the PCR with 60 Vbeta and 13 Jbeta primers. TCRdb's copy holds only in-frame clones and misses some; the assay was immunoSEQ multiplex PCR. The sample yields 180,000 or so clones, over 75% seen once. Specimen: PBMCs. The receptors derive from a man in his late teens or twenties in good health and CMV-seropositive.

The rearrangement uses TRBV18 and TRBJ2-7; D not certain. The CDR3 is made up of 14 amino acids. Trimming stripped 6 bases from V and 4 bases from J, with 16 bases between. Per germline, CDR1 KGHSH and CDR2 LQKENI. The CDR3 coding sequence is TGTGCCAGCTCCCCGACGAGGCAGTTTTACGAGCAGTACTTC. It is translated as CASSPTRQFYEQYF.

The chain employs TRBV18 and TRBJ2-5; the D gene is possibly TRBD1 (6 bases). The V end was cut by 2 bases, the J end by 4 bases, with 11 bases between. Germline loops: CDR1 KGHSH, CDR2 LQKENI. There are 14 residues in the CDR3. The CDR3, as DNA: TGTGCCAGCTCACCAATGGGGGCCGGAGAGACCCAGTACTTC. Its protein product is CASSPMGAGETQYF.

The chain joins TRBV25-1 to TRBJ2-3, with D hard to call. V lost 0 bases, J lost 0 bases, and 10 bases lay in between. The CDR3 is 16 amino acids. Germline CDR1 is MGHDK and CDR2 is SYGVNS. CDR3 sequence: CASSEYPGASTDTQYF. In DNA form, the CDR3 reads TGTGCCAGCAGTGAATACCCAGGTGCTAGCACAGATACGCAGTATTTT.

V gene TRBV7-9 combines with J gene TRBJ1-4; D call uncertain. The CDR3 has 12 residues. Trimming removed 0 bases from V and 12 bases from J, with 8 bases in between. The germline V gene encodes CDR1 SEHNR and CDR2 FQNEAQ (reference sequence). CDR3 in amino acids: CASSLAGVELFF. The CDR3 coding sequence is TGTGCCAGCAGCTTAGCCGGGGTGGAACTGTTTTTT.

The chain carries TRBV9 and TRBJ2-7, with D uncertain. V gave up 1 base and J gave up 5 bases, with 16 bases separating them. CDR1 SGDLS and CDR2 YYNGEE come from the germline V gene. The CDR3 is 15 amino acids. The CDR3 DNA sequence: TGTGCCAGCAGCGTACGACTTCCTCTACCCCACGAGCAGTACTTC. Its translation: CASSVRLPLPHEQYF.

This chain links TRBV6-5 with TRBJ1-3; tentatively, D is TRBD1 (5 bases). Between the trimmed V and J ends, which lost 0 bases and 2 bases, there was a span of 8 bases. Per the germline V gene, CDR1 is MNHEY and CDR2 is SVGAGI. The CDR3 sequence is 15 residues long. CDR3 residues: CASSYSTGPGNTIYF. The CDR3 DNA reads as TGTGCCAGCAGTTACTCAACAGGCCCTGGAAACACCATATATTTT.

The J gene is TRBJ1-5, the V gene TRBV4-1, with TRBD1 identical over 10 bases. Germline CDR1 MGHRA, CDR2 YSYEKL. The CDR3 sequence is 17 residues long. V dropped 3 bases and J dropped 5; count of bases not matched to a gene: 10. CDR3 DNA sequence: TGCGCCAGCAGCCACCCGGGACAGGGGTCTGGGCATCAGCCCCAGCATTTT. Translated, it gives CASSHPGQGSGHQPQHF.

The chain employs TRBV4-3 and TRBJ2-6; possible D gene TRBD1, 6 bases. The germline gives CDR1 LGHNA, CDR2 YSLEER. The length of the CDR3 is 19 residues. Trimming removed 0 bases at V and 0 bases at J, with 15 bases between. The CDR3 spells CASSQELPGDPSGANVLTF. The CDR3 region has the DNA TGCGCCAGCAGCCAAGAATTGCCAGGGGACCCCTCTGGGGCCAACGTCCTGACTTTC.

The rearrangement links TRBV5-1 to TRBJ2-3, with 15 bases matching TRBD2. The V segment lost 4 bases and the J segment 6 bases; nucleotides outside the gene matches: 12. In germline, CDR1 is SGHRS, CDR2 YFSETQ. This CDR3 is 18 amino acids long. CDR3 amino acids: CASSPGTSGGSRWDTQYF. The CDR3, as DNA: TGCGCCAGCAGCCCGGGGACTAGCGGGGGGTCCCGGTGGGATACGCAGTATTTT. The entire variable domain, with the rest obtained from reference TRBV5-1 and TRBJ2-3, is as follows: KAGVTQTPRYLIKTRGQQVTLSCSPISGHRSVSWYQQTPGQGLQFLFEYFSETQRNKGNFPGRFSGRQFSNSRSEMNVSTLELGDSALYLCASSPGTSGGSRWDTQYFGPGTRLTVL.

This clone turned up a few times. The DNA for the CDR3 is TGCGCCAGCAACCCGGGACAGGGGCCTACTGAAGCTTTCTTT. Its translation is CASNPGQGPTEAFF. The chain employs TRBV4-1 and TRBJ1-1; 10 positions match TRBD1. With V trimmed by 7 bases and J by 5 bases, 7 bases remained unmatched. Per the germline V gene, CDR1 is MGHRA and CDR2 is YSYEKL. The CDR3 contains 14 residues.

This sequence joins TRBV9 and TRBJ2-1; 8 positions match TRBD1. J gave up 8 bases and V 2 bases, and 9 bases lay outside the gene matches. Germline V lookup: CDR1 SGDLS, CDR2 YYNGEE. This CDR3 is built from 15 residues. The CDR3 sequence: CASSVESGGIDEQFF. The CDR3 DNA is TGTGCCAGCAGCGTGGAGTCAGGGGGCATCGATGAGCAGTTCTTC.

The genes are TRBV21-1 and TRBJ1-1; the listed D gene, TRBD1, was not tested against the DNA. TRBV21-1 is a known pseudogene. CDR3 length: 16 amino acids. Here the CDR3 DNA reads TGTGCCAGCAGCCAAAAGGGGGTTGACTTGAACACTGAAGCTTTCTTT. As protein: CASSQKGVDLNTEAFF.

The chain is built from TRBV11-2 and TRBJ2-3, with 12 bases identical to TRBD2. The CDR3 spans 18 residues. CDR1 and CDR2 (germline): SGHAT, FQNNGV. The J segment lost 2 bases and the V segment lost 0 bases, leaving 6 bases of the junction unmatched. This CDR3 reads CASSLEPLAGGITDTQYF. In nucleotides, the CDR3 is TGTGCCAGCAGCTTAGAACCCCTAGCGGGGGGGATCACAGATACGCAGTATTTT.

This chain uses TRBV27 with TRBJ1-2; D not resolved. Looked up from germline, CDR1 is MNHEY and CDR2 is SMNVEV (reference sequence). V was trimmed by 3 bases and J by 1 base, leaving 6 bases between them. The CDR3 is 13 amino acids. For the CDR3, the DNA is TGTGCCAGCAGTTTGAGGCTTAACTATGGCTACACCTTC. Translation: CASSLRLNYGYTF.

The chain couples TRBV5-6 to TRBJ2-5; D is undetermined. The germline V and J ends were trimmed by 3 bases and 4 bases, with 10 bases remaining between them. CDR3 size: 13 residues. Germline values: CDR1 SGHDT, CDR2 YYEEEE. CDR3 DNA: TGTGCCAGCAGCTCCTCCTCTCGAGAGACCCAGTACTTC. It codes for CASSSSSRETQYF.

V gene TRBV19 combines with J gene TRBJ1-2; TRBD1 matches 7 bases. This CDR3 comprises 14 residues. Germline V lookup: CDR1 LNHDA, CDR2 SQIVND (reference sequence). V was pared by 4 bases and J by 4 bases, with 6 bases of the junction left unmatched. CDR3 bases: TGTGCCAGTAGTAGAACAGGGGAATTCTATGGCTACACCTTC. It specifies CASSRTGEFYGYTF.

The V and J genes are TRBV19 and TRBJ1-4; perhaps TRBD1 as D (6 bases). The CDR3 consists of 13 residues. Germline V gene lookup returns CDR1 LNHDA and CDR2 SQIVND (reference sequence). The V end lost 8 bases, the J end lost 8 bases, and 15 bases lay between the germline ends. The DNA for the CDR3 is TGTGCCAGTGGCCGGGGGGCAGGGGAAAAACTGTTTTTT. Protein product: CASGRGAGEKLFF.

This sequence joins TRBV30 and TRBJ2-7, with D possibly matching TRBD1 (5 bases). The CDR3 contains 13 residues. V was clipped by 0 bases and J by 2 bases, with 8 bases between them. The germline CDR1 and CDR2 sequences are GTSNPN and SVGIG (reference sequence). The CDR3 region is CAWSVDTTYEQYF. Here the CDR3 DNA reads TGTGCCTGGAGTGTGGACACAACCTACGAGCAGTACTTC.

This sequence joins TRBV5-1 and TRBJ1-4; 8 positions match TRBD1. Germline loops: CDR1 SGHRS, CDR2 YFSETQ. Trimming cost V 4 bases and J 3 bases; bases outside gene matches: 11. The CDR3 is 17 amino acids. CDR3 region: CASSLLGQGSSNEKLFF. CDR3 in DNA: TGCGCCAGCAGCCTACTTGGACAGGGATCTTCTAATGAAAAACTGTTTTTT.